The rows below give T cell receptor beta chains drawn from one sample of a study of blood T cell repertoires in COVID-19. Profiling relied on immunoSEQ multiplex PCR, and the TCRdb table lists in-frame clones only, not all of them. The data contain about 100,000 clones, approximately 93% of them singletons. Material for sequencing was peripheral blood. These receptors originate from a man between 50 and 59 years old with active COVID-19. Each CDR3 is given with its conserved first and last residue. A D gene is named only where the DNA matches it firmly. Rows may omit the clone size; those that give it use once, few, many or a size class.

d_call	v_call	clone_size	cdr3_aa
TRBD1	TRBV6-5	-	CATTRQGVTEAFF
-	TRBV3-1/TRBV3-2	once	CASSQGALTSYNEQFF
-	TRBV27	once	CASSFLRPGAKNIQYF
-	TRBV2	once	CASARYNQPQHF
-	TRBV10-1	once	CASSESRGLTGELFF
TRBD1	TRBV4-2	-	CASSQETGGGQPQHF
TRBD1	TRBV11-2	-	CASSLDTRQGYGYTF
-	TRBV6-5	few	CASRTSDEQFF
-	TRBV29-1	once	CSVVSGVQGNEQFF
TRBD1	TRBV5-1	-	CASRGQENTEAFF
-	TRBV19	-	CASSIVRGTYNSPLHF
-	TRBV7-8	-	CASSFHRAEQYF
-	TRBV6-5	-	CASRRTESSGNTIYF
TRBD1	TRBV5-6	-	CASSLHRGHGYTF
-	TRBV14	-	CASSRAYNEQFF
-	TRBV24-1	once	CATSDERTETGELFF
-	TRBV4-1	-	CASSQESGFYGYTF
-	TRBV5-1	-	CASSRTTPNTGELFF
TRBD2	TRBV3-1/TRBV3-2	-	CASSPLLAGSAETQYF
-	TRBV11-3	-	CASSPRGATGGEQFF
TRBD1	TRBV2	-	CASSSTGFEAFF
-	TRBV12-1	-	CASSHYSGALSYEQYF
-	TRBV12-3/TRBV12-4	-	CASSGGVADTQYF
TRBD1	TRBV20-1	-	CSARAGDSNTF
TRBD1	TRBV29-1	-	CSATGQGAYEQYF
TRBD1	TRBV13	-	CASSPRTGTGNTIYF
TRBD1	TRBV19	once	CASSIGTGPHYEQYF
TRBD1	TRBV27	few	CASSTWDSRNTEAFF
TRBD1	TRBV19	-	CASSIAGQGAGNEQFF
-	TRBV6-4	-	CASSAQEGNEQFF
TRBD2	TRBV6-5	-	CASSYGISGGDTQYF
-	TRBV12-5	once	CASGLGQVGTGELFF
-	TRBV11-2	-	CASTQRGSGNTIYF
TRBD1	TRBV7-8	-	CASSSATGARFNSPLHF
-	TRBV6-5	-	CASTDTGTIYF
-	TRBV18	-	CASSPLESGANVLTF
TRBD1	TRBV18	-	CASSPFVQGDTEAFF
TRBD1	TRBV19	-	CASSIGTGLSYEQYF
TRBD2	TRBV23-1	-	CATGTSGEETQYF
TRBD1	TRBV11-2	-	CASSLDGGTGLGGYTF
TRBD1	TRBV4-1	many	CASSQQRGTANTGELFF
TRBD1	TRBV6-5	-	CASSYGTGEEAFF
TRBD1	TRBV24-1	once	CATKGQGGTEAFF
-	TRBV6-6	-	CASSYDWASYEQYF
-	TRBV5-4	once	CASSVRDKNTEAFF
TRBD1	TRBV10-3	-	CAISGDSYGYTF
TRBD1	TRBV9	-	CASSYGTGGGDTIYF
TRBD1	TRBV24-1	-	CATNAGTGGGNFPNYGYTF
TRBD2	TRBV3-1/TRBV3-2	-	CASSQDLSGGGYNEQFF
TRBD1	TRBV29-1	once	CSNRGPTDTQYF
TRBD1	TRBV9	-	CASSATGHGYTF
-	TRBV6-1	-	CASSEYENPEAFF
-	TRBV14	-	CASSPPGANTEAFF
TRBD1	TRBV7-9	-	CASSPGQGNNQPQHF
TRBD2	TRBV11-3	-	CASSTRDGSASGRTDTQYF
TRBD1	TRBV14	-	CASSRDRVLNTGELFF
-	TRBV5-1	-	CASSPLGGNGEKLFF
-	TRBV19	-	CASSIREGGELFF
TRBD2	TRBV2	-	CASRHLAGRSTDTQYF